This T cell receptor beta chain was sequenced during a study of PD-L1 blockade in urothelial cancer. Study details: In terms of prior chemotherapy, patients had received 0 to 3 regimens. It was at 3 weeks (second dose) and 6 weeks after treatment start that blood was analyzed.

Templates that were synthetic TCR analogs were spiked into each PCR. Produced via immunoSEQ multiplex PCR; TCRdb's table is partial and in-frame only. The data show some 90,000 clones, 89% seen once. Time point here: pretreatment peripheral blood. The V gene end was trimmed by 4 bases and the J gene end by 7 bases; junction bases not matched to a gene: 7. This CDR3 has 15 residues. Germline CDR1 SNHLY, CDR2 FYNNEI. The specimen comprised PBMCs, sampled around atezolizumab (anti-PD-L1) treatment. This clonotype originated in a woman over 75 with urothelial cancer. The J gene is TRBJ2-2, the V gene TRBV2; 9 positions match TRBD1. The CDR3 region has the DNA TGTGCCAGCAGTGCTGAAGGACAGGGGATCGGGGAGCTGTTTTTT. Amino acids: CASSAEGQGIGELFF.